This entry describes one T cell receptor beta chain. Per the original methods: From reference gene primer amplification, estimates of nucleated cell counts were derived. Data came from immunoSEQ multiplex PCR; TCRdb stores just in-frame clones and leaves some out. The V and J calls and clone size come from that table; D and trimming were worked out from the DNA. The sample shows approximately 220,000 clones, about 80% of them seen only once. This sample was included in a study of blood T cell repertoires in COVID-19. Per germline, CDR1 ENHRY and CDR2 SYGVKD. With 10 bases clipped from V and 4 bases from J, the junction kept 6 bases outside the gene matches. This CDR3 has 14 amino acids.

The material sequenced was peripheral blood. This chain uses TRBV10-3 with TRBJ1-3; TRBD1 agrees at 11 bases. This clonotype was sampled from a woman aged 55-75 years with acute or convalescent COVID-19. Here the CDR3 reads CASRTGGAGNTIYF. The CDR3, as DNA: TGTGCCAGCAGGACAGGGGGCGCCGGAAACACCATATATTTT.